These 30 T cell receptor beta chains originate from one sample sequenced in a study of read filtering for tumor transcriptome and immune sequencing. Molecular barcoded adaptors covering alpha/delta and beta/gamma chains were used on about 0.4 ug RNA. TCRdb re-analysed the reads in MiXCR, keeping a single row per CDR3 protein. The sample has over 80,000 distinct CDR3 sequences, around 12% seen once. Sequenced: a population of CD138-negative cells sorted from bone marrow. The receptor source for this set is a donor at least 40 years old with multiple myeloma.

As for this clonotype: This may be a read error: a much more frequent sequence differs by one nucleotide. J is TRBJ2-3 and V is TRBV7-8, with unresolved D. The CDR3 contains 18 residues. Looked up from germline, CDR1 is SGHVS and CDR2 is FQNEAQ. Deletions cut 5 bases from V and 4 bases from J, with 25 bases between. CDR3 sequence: CASSPSIRTQTSADTQYF. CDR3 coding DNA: TGTGCCAGCAGCCCGTCGATTCGGACGCAAACGAGCGCAGATACGCAGTATTTT.

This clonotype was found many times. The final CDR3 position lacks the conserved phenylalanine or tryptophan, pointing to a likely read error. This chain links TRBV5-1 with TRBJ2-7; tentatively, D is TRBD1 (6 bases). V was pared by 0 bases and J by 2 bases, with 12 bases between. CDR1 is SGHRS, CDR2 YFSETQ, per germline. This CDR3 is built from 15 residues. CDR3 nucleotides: TGCGCCAGCAGCTTGGACAGCCGGACAGCCTACGAGCAGTACCTC. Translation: CASSLDSRTAYEQYL.

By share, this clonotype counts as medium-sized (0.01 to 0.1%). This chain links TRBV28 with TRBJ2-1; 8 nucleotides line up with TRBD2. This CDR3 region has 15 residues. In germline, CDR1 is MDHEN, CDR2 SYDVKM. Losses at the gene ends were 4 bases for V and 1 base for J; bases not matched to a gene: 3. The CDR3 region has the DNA TGTGCCAGCAGTTACATAGCGGGGTCCTACAATGAGCAGTTCTTC. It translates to CASSYIAGSYNEQFF.

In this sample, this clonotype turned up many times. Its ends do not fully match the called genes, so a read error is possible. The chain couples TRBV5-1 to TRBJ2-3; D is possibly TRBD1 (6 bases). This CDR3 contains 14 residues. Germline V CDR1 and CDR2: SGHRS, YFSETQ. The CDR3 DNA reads TGTGCCAGCAGCTTAGACAGGAGCACAGATACGCAGTATTTT. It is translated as CASSLDRSTDTQYF.

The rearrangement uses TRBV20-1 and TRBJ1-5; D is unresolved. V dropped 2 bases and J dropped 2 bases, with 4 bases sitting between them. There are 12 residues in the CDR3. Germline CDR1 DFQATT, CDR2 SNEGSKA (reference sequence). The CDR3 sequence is CSARFGNQPQHF. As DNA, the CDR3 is TGCAGTGCTAGATTCGGCAATCAGCCCCAGCATTTT.

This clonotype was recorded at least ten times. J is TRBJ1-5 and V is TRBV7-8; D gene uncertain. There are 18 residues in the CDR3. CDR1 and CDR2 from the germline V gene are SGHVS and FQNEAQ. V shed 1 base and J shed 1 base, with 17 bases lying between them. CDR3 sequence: CASSLVAPPRRSNQPQHF. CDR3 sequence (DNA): TGTGCCAGCAGCTTAGTTGCCCCACCACGGCGCAGCAATCAGCCCCAGCATTTT. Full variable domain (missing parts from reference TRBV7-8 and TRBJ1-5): GAGVSQSPRYKVAKRGQDVALRCDPISGHVSLFWYQQALGQGPEFLTYFQNEAQLDKSGLPSDRFFAERPEGSVSTLKIQRTQQEDSAVYLCASSLVAPPRRSNQPQHFGDGTRLSIL.

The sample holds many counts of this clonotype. The CDR3 sequence is CASSKRMTQETQYF. CDR3 nucleotide sequence: TGTGCCAGTAGTAAAAGGATGACCCAAGAGACCCAGTACTTC. The chain recombines TRBV19 with TRBJ2-5; no firm D call. The CDR3 covers 14 residues. Between the trimmed V and J ends, which lost 4 bases and 1 base, there was a span of 10 bases. CDR1 LNHDA and CDR2 SQIVND come from the germline V gene (reference sequence).

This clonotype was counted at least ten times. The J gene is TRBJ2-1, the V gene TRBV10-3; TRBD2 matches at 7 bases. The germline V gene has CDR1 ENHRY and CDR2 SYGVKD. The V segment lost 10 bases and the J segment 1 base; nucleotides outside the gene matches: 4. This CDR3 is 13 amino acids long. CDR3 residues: CANGAGSYNEQFF. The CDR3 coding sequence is TGTGCCAACGGAGCGGGGTCCTACAATGAGCAGTTCTTC.

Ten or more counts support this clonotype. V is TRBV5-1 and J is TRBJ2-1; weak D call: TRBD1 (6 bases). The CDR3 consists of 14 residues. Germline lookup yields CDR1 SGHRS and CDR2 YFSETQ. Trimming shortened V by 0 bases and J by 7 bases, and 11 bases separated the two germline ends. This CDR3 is CASSLDRVGNEQFF. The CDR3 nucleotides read TGCGCCAGCAGCTTGGACAGGGTCGGGAATGAGCAGTTCTTC.

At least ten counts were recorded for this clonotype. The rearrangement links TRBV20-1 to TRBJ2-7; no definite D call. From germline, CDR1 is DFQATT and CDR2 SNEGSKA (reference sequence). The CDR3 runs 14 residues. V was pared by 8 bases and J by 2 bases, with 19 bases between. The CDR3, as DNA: TGCAGTACCTCTGGGGAAAAGACTCCCTACGAGCAGTACTTC. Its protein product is CSTSGEKTPYEQYF.

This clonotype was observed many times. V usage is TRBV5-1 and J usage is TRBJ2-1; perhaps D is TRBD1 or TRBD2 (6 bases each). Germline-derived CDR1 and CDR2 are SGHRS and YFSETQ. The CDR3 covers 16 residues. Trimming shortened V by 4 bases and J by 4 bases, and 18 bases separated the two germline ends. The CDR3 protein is CASSTASTGLYNEQFF. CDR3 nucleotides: TGCGCCAGCAGCACAGCCTCGACAGGACTATACAATGAGCAGTTCTTC.

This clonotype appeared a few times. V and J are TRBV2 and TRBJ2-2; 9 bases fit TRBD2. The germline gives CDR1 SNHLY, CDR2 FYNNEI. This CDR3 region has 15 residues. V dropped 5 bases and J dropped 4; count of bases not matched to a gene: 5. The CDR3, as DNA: TGTGCCAGCAGTTACATAGCGGGAGTCACCGGGGAGCTGTTTTTT. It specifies CASSYIAGVTGELFF.

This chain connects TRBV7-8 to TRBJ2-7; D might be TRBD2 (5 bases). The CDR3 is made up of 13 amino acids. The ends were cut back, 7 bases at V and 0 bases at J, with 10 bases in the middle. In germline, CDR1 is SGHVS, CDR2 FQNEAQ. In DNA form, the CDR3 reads TGTGCCAGCACCACTGGGAGCTCCTACGAGCAGTACTTC. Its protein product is CASTTGSSYEQYF.

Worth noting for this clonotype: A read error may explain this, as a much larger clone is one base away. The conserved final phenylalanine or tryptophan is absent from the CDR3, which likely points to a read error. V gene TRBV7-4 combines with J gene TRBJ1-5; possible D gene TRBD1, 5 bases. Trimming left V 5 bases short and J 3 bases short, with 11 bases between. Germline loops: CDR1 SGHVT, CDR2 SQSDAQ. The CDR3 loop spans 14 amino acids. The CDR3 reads CASSETRVNQPQHL. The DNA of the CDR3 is TGTGCCAGCAGCGAGACCAGGGTCAATCAGCCCCAGCATTTA.

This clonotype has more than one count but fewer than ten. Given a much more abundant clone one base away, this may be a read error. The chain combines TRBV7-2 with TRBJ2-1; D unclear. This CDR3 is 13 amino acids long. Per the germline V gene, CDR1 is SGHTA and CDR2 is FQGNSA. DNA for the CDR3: TGTGCCAGCAGGTTATCTTCCTACAATGGGCAGTTCTTC. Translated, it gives CASRLSSYNGQFF.

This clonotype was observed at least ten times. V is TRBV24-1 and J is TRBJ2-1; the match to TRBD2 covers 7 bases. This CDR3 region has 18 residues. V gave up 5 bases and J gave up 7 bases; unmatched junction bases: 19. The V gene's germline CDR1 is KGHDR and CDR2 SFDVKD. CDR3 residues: CATSGLVVAGERANEQFF. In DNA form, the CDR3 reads TGTGCCACCAGTGGTCTTGTGGTCGCGGGGGAAAGGGCTAATGAGCAGTTCTTC.

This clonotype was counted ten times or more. The CDR3: CASSPGQTNEKLFF. As DNA, the CDR3 is TGTGCCAGCTCACCAGGGCAGACTAATGAAAAACTGTTTTTT. V and J are TRBV18 and TRBJ1-4; D unclear. Looked up from germline, CDR1 is KGHSH and CDR2 is LQKENI. The CDR3 totals 14 residues. V lost 2 bases and J lost 2, with 6 bases in between.

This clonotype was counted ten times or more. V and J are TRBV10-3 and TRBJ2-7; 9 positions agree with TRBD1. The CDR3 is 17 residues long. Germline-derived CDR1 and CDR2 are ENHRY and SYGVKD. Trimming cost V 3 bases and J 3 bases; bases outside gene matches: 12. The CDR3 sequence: CAISDLPPGTGHYEQYF. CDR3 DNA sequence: TGTGCCATCAGTGACCTACCACCCGGGACAGGGCACTACGAGCAGTACTTC.

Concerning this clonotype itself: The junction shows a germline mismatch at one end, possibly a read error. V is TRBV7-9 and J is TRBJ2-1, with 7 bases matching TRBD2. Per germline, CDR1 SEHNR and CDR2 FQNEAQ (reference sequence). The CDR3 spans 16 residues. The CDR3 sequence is CASSLGPSGKYSEQFF. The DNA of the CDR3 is TGCGCCAGCAGCTTAGGGCCCAGCGGGAAGTACAGTGAGCAGTTCTTC. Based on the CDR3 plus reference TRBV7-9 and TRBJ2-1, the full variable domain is DTGVSQNPRHKITKRGQNVTFRCDPISEHNRLYWYRQTLGQGPEFLTYFQNEAQLEKSRLLSDRFSAERPKGSFSTLEIQRTEQGDSAMYLCASSLGPSGKYSEQFFGPGTRLTVL.

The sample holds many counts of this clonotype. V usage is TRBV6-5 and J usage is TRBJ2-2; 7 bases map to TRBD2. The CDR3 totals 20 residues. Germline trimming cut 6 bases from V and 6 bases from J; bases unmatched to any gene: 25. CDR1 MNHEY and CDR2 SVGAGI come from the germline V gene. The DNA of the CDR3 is TGTGCCAGCAGCCATGGGGCAGTGCTAGCGGTAGAAGGGATAGCCGGGGAGCTGTTTTTT. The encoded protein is CASSHGAVLAVEGIAGELFF.

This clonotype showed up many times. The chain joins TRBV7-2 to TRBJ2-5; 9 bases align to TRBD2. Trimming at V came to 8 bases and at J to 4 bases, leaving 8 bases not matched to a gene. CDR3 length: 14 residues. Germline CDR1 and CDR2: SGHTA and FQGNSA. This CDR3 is CASGGRAGGETQYF. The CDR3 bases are TGTGCCAGCGGCGGGAGGGCCGGGGGAGAGACCCAGTACTTC.

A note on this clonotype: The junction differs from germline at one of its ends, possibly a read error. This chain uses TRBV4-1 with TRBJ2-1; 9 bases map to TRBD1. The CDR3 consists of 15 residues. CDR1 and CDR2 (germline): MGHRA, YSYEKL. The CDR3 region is CASSELGQGGNEQFF. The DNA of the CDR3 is TGCGCCAGCAGCGAATTGGGACAGGGTGGGAATGAGCAGTTTTTC.

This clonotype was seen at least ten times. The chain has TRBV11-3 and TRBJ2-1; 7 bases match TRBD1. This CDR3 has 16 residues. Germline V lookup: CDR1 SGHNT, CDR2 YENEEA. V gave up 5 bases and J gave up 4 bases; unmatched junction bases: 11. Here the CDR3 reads CASSQGGRLLYNEQFF. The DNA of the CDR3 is TGTGCCAGCAGCCAAGGGGGCCGACTACTTTACAATGAGCAGTTCTTC.

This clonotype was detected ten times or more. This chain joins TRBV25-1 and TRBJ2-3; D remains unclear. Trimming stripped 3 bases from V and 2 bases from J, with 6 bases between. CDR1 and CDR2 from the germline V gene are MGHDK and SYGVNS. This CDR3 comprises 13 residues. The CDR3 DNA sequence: TGTGCCAGCAGTGACAGGAACACAGATACGCAGTATTTT. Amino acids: CASSDRNTDTQYF.

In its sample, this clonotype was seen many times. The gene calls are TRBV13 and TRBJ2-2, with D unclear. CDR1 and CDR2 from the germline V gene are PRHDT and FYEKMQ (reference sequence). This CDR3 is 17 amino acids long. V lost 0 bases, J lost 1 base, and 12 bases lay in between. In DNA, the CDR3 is TGTGCCAGCAGCTTAGGCCGCCCAGGCGGGAACACCGGGGAGCTGTTTTTT. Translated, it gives CASSLGRPGGNTGELFF.

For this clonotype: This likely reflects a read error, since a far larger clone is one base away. The CDR3 coding sequence is TGTGCCAGCAGCCCCCCCGAGCGGGAGCAGTTCTTC. It yields the protein CASSPPEREQFF. The V call is TRBV5-6, the J call TRBJ2-1; the D gene is possibly TRBD2 (5 bases). This CDR3 is built from 12 residues. Germline V gene data show CDR1 as SGHDT and CDR2 as YYEEEE. V was shortened by 4 bases and J by 10 bases, with 12 bases between the two germline ends.

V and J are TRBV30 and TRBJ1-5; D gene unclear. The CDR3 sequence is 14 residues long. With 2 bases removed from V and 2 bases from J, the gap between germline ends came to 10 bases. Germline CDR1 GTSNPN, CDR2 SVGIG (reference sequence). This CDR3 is CAWSTEDRNQPQHF. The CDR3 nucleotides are TGTGCCTGGAGTACCGAAGATCGCAATCAGCCCCAGCATTTT.

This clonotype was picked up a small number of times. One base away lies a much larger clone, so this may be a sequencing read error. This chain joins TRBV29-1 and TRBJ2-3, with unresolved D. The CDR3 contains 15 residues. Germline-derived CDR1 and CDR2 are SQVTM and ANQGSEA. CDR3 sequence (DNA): TGCAGCGCAAGTGGGTCCGGCAGTAGCACAGATACGCGGTATTTT. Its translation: CSASGSGSSTDTRYF.

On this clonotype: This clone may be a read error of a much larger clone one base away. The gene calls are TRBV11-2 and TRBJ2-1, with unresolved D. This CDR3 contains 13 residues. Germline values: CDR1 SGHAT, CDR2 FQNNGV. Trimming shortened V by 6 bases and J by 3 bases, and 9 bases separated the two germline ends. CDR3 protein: CASRRYNYNEQFF. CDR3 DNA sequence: TGTGCCAGCAGACGGTACAACTACAATGAGCAGTTCTTC.

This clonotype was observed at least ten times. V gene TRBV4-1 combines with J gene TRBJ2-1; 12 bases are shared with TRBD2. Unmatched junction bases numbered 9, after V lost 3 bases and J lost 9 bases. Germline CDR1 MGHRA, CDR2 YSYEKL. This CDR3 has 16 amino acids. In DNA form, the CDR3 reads TGCGCCAGCAGCCAGGACTCTAGCGGGAGGGCTGGTGAGCAGTTCTTC. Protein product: CASSQDSSGRAGEQFF.